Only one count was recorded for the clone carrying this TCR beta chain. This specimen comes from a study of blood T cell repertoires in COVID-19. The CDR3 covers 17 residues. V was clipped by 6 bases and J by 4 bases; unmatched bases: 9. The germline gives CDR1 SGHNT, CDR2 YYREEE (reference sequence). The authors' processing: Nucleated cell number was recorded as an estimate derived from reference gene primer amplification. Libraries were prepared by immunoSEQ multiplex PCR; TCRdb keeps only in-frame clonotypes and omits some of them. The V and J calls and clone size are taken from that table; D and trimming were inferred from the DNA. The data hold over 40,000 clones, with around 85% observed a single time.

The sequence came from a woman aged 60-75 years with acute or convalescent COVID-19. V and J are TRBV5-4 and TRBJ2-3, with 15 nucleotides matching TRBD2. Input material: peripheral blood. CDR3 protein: CASTGLAGGGIADTQYF. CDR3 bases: TGTGCCAGCACGGGACTAGCGGGGGGAGGGATAGCAGATACGCAGTATTTT.